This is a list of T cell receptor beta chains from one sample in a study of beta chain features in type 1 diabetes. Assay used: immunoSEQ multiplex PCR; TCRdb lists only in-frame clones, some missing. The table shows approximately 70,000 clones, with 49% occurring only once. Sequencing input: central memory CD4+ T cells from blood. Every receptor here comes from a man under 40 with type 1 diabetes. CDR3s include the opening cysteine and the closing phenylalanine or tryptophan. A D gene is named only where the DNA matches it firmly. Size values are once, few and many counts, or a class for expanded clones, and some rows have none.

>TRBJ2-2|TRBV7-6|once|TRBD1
TGTGCCAGCAGCTTAGACGTACAGGGGTGGGAGCTGTTTTTT
CASSLDVQGWELFF
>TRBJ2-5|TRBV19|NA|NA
TGTGCCAGTAGTAGGGGCCAGGAGACCCAGTACTTC
CASSRGQETQYF
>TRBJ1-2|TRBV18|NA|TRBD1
TGTGCCAGCTCACCCGGGACAGGGGATCCTGGCTACACCTTC
CASSPGTGDPGYTF
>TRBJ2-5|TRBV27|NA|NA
TGTGCCAGCAGTTTATCGGCAGGTTCCTTGGAGACCCAGTACTTC
CASSLSAGSLETQYF
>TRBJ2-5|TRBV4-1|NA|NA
TGCGCCAGCAGCCAAGGGCTCCAAGAGACCCAGTACTTC
CASSQGLQETQYF
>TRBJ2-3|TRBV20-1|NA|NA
TGCAGTGTCCCTGGACACTCGACGCAGTATTTT
CSVPGHSTQYF
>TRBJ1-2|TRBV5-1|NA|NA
TGCGCCAGCAGCCAGGGACACCTTTACAACTATGGCTACACCTTC
CASSQGHLYNYGYTF
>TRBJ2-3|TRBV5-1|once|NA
TGCGCCAGCAGCCCGGTTGGCAGGGCGAACACAGATACGCAGTATTTT
CASSPVGRANTDTQYF
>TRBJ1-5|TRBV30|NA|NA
TGTGCCTGGGGTACAGGGAAGGGCAATCAGCCCCAGCATTTT
CAWGTGKGNQPQHF
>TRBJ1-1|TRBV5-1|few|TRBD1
TGCGCCAGCAGCTCGGGACAGGTGAACACTGAAGCTTTCTTT
CASSSGQVNTEAFF
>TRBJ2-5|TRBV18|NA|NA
TGTGCCAGCTCACCACCCCCCAGCCAAGAGACCCAGTACTTC
CASSPPPSQETQYF
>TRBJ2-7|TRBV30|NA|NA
TGTGCCTGGAATGGGGGCGGCCACGAGCAGTACTTC
CAWNGGGHEQYF
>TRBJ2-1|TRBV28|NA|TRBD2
TGTGCCAGCACCCTTCCGGGACTAGCATCCAATGAGCAGTTCTTC
CASTLPGLASNEQFF
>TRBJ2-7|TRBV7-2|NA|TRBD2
TGTGCCAGCAGCCCGACTAGCGACTCCTACGAGCAGTACTTC
CASSPTSDSYEQYF
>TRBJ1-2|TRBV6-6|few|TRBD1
TGTGCCAGCAGTCCAGGGGGCGGAGGCTACACCTTC
CASSPGGGGYTF
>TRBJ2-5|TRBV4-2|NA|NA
TGTGCCAGCAGTCGAGGGACACTCCAAGAGACCCAGTACTTC
CASSRGTLQETQYF
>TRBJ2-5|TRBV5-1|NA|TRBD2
TGCGCCAGCAGCTTATCTGGACTAGAGGAGACCCAGTACTTC
CASSLSGLEETQYF
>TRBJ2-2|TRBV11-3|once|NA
TGTGCCAGCAGCCAATCCGGGCTTTGGGAGACCGGGGAGCTGTTTTTT
CASSQSGLWETGELFF
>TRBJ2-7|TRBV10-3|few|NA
TGTGCCATCAGTGAGCACTACGAGCAGTACTTC
CAISEHYEQYF